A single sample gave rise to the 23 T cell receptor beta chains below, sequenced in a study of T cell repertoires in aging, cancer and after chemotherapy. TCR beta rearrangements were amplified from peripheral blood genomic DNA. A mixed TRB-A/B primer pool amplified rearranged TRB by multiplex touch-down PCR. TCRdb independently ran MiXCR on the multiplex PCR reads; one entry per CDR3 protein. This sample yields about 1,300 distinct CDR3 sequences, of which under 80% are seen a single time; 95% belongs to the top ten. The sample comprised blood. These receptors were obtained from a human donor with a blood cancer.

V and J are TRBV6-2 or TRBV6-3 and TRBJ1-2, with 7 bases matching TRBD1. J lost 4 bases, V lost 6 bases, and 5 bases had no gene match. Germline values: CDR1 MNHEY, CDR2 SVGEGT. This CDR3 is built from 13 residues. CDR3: CASSPGQVYGYTF. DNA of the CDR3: TGTGCCAGCAGCCCCGGACAGGTCTATGGCTACACCTTC.

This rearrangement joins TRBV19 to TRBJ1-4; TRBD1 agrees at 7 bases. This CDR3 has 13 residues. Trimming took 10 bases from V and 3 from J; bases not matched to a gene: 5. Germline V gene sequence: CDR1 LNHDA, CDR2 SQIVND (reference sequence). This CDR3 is CATEQGSNEKLFF. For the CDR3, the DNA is TGTGCCACTGAACAGGGGTCTAATGAAAAACTGTTTTTT.

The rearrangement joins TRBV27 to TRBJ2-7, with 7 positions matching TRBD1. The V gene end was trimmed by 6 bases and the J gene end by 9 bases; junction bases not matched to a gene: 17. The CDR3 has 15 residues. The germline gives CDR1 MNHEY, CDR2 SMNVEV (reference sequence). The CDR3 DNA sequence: TGTGCCAGCAGCCCAACCGGGACAGATCTACGAGGGCAGTACTTC. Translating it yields CASSPTGTDLRGQYF.

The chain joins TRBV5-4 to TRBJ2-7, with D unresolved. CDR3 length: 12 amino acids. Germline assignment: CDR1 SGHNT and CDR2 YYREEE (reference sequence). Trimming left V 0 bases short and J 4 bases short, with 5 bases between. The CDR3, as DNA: TGTGCCAGCAGCTTGGACGTTTACGAGCAGTACTTC. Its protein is CASSLDVYEQYF.

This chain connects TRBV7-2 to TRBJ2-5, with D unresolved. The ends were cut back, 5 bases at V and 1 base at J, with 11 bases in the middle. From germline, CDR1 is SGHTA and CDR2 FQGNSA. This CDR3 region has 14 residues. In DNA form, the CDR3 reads TGTGCCAGCAGCCCCAGGACGTCCCAAGAGACCCAGTACTTC. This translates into CASSPRTSQETQYF.

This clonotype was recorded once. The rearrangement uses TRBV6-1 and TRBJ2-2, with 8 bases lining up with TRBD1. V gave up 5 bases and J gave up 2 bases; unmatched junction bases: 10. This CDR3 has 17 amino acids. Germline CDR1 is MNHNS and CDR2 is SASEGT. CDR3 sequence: CASSRGGQGLNTGELFF. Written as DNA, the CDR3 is TGTGCCAGCAGTCGGGGAGGACAGGGCCTAAACACCGGGGAGCTGTTTTTT.

CDR3 residues: CSVESRGSTDTQYF. In DNA form, the CDR3 reads TGCAGCGTTGAAAGTAGGGGGAGTACAGATACGCAGTATTTT. V is TRBV29-1 and J is TRBJ2-3; D perhaps matches TRBD1 (6 bases). The CDR3 sequence is 14 residues long. Per the germline V gene, CDR1 is SQVTM and CDR2 is ANQGSEA. Trimming took off 2 bases at V and 3 bases at J, with 12 bases between the two ends.

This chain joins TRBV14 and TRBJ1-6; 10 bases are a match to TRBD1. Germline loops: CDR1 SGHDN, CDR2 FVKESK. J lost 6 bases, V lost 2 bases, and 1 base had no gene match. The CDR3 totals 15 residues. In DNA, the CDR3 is TGTGCCAGCAGCCAAAGGACAGGGGGTAATTCACCCCTCCACTTT. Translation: CASSQRTGGNSPLHF.

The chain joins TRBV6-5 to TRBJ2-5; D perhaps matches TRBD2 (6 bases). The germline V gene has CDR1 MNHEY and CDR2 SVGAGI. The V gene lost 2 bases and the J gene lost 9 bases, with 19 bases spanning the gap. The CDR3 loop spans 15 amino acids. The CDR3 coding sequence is TGTGCCAGCAGTTACGAATTAACAGGCCGCGGGGCCCAGTACTTC. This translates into CASSYELTGRGAQYF.

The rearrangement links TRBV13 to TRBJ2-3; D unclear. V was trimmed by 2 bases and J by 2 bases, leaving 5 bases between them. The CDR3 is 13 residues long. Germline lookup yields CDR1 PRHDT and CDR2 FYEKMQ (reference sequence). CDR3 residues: CASSLLNTDTQYF. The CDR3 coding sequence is TGTGCCAGCAGCTTACTCAACACAGATACGCAGTATTTT.

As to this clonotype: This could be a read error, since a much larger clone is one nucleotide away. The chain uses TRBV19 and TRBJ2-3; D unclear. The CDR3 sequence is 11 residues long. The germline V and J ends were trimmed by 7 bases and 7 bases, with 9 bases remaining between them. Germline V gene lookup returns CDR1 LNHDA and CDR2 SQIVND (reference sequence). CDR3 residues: CASTVTYTQYF. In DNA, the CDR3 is TGTGCCAGTACCGTGACCTATACGCAGTATTTT.

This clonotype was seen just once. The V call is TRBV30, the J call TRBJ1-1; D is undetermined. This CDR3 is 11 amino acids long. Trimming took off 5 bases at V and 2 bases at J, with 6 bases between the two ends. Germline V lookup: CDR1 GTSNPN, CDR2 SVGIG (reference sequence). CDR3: CAWEGNTEAFF. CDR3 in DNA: TGTGCCTGGGAGGGTAACACTGAAGCTTTCTTT.

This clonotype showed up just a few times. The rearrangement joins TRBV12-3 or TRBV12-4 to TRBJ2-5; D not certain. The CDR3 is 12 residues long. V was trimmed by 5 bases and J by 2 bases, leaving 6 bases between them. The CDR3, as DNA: TGTGCCAGCAGTCGGCAGCAAGAGACCCAGTACTTC. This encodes CASSRQQETQYF.

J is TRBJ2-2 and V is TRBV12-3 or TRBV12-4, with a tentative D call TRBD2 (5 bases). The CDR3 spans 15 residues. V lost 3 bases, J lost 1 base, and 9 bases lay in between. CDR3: CASSFSARNTGELFF. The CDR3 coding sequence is TGTGCCAGCAGTTTTAGCGCCAGGAACACCGGGGAGCTGTTTTTT.

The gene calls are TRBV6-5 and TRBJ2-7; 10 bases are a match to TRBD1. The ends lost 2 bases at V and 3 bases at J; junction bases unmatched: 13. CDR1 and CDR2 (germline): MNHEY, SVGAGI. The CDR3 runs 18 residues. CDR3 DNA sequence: TGTGCCAGCAGTTACACCGGGACAGGGGTCTCTCGGTACTACGAGCAGTACTTC. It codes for CASSYTGTGVSRYYEQYF.

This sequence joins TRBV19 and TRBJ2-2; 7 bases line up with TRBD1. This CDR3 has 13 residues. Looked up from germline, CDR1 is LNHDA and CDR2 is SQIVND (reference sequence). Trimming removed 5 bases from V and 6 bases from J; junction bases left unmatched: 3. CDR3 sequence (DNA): TGTGCCAGTAGTGAACAGGGGCCCGGGGAGCTGTTTTTT. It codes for CASSEQGPGELFF.

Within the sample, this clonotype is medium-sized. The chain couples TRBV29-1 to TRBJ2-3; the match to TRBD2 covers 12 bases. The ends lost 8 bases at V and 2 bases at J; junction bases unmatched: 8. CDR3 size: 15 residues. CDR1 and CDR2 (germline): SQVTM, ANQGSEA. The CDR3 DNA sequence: TGCAGCACTACCGGACTAGCGGGGAACACAGATACGCAGTATTTT. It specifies CSTTGLAGNTDTQYF.

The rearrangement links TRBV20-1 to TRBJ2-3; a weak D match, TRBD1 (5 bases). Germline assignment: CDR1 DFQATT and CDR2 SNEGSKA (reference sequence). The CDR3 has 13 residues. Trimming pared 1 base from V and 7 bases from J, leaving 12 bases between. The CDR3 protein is CSARAPSGNTQYF. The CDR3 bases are TGCAGTGCTAGAGCCCCCTCAGGGAATACGCAGTATTTT.

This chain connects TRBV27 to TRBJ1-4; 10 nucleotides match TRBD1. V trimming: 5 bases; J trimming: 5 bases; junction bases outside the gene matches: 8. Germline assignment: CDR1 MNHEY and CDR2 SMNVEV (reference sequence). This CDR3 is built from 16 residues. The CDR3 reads CASSPGPGQGNEKLFF. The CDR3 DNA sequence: TGTGCCAGCAGTCCGGGGCCGGGACAGGGGAATGAAAAACTGTTTTTT.

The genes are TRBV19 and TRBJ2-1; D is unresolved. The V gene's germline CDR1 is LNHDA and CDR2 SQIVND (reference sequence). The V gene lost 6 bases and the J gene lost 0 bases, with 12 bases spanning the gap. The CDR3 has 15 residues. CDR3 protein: CASSLDMGSYNEQFF. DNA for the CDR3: TGTGCCAGTAGCCTGGATATGGGCTCCTACAATGAGCAGTTCTTC.

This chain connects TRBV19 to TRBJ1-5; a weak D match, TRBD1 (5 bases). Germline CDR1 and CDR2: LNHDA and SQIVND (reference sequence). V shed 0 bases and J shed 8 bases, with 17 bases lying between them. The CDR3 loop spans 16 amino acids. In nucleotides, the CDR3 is TGTGCCAGTAGTATAGAGAGGACTAGAAAAGGGGAGCCCCAGCATTTT. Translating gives CASSIERTRKGEPQHF.

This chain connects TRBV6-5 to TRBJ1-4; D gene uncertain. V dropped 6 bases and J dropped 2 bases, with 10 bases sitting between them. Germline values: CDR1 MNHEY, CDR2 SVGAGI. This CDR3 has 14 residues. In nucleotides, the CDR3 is TGTGCCAGCAGGGACCTAGGGACTAATGAAAAACTGTTTTTT. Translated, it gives CASRDLGTNEKLFF.

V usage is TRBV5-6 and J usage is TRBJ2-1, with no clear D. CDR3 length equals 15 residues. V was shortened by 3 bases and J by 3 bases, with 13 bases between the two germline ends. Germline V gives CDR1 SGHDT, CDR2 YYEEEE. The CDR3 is CASSSIDIDYNEQFF. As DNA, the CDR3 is TGTGCCAGCAGCTCGATAGACATCGACTACAATGAGCAGTTCTTC.